This T cell receptor (beta chain) was obtained from a study of blood T cell repertoires in COVID-19. Study-level information: PBMCs, B-cell-depleted T cells, or T cells were the source of the cDNA or gDNA that made up the material.

Authors' methods: Amplifying reference gene primers gave estimates of nucleated cell counts. Assay used: immunoSEQ multiplex PCR; TCRdb lists only in-frame clones, some missing. That table supplies the V and J calls and clone size; D and trimming were determined from the DNA. Of fewer than 200,000 clones in the sample, roughly four fifths were seen once. Germline V gives CDR1 SGHRS, CDR2 YFSETQ. The CDR3 is 13 residues long. The junction had 5 bases not matched to a gene; V was cut back by 4 bases and J by 8 bases. V and J are TRBV5-1 and TRBJ2-2, with 7 bases matching TRBD2. The receptor comes from a woman of 80 years or more with acute or convalescent COVID-19. The sequenced sample consisted of peripheral blood. CDR3 sequence reads: CASSRGDGGELFF. CDR3 DNA sequence: TGCGCCAGCAGCCGGGGGGACGGAGGGGAGCTGTTTTTT.